Listed here are 7 T cell receptor beta chains from one sample, sequenced in a study of beta chain features in type 1 diabetes. Of the isolated RNA, all was reverse transcribed, and so the sequenced material was expressed TCRB transcripts. The assay was immunoSEQ multiplex PCR, and TCRdb's table has in-frame clones only and misses some. This table has 400,000 to 550,000 clones, 11% appearing once. Sample: naive CD4+ T cells from blood. The source of these receptors is a woman under 30 in good health.

The CDR3 region has the DNA TGTGCCAGTAGTATCACCGACGGGTCTGTCGCGCAGTACTTC. It specifies CASSITDGSVAQYF. This chain connects TRBV19 to TRBJ2-7; D unresolved. CDR1 is LNHDA, CDR2 SQIVND, per germline (reference sequence). The CDR3 consists of 14 residues. V lost 3 bases and J 9 bases, leaving 18 bases between the germline ends.

This clone was counted between two and nine times. The V gene is TRBV9, the J gene TRBJ1-1; weak D call: TRBD1 (6 bases). Germline-derived CDR1 and CDR2 are SGDLS and YYNGEE. Trimming removed 3 bases at V and 1 base at J, with 16 bases between. CDR3 length equals 16 residues. In nucleotides, the CDR3 is TGTGCCAGCAGCGCAGCGTGGGGACACACGAACACTGAAGCTTTCTTT. Encoded protein: CASSAAWGHTNTEAFF.

This clone was seen a handful of times. The chain recombines TRBV27 with TRBJ2-7; 9 nucleotides agree with TRBD1. Germline assignment: CDR1 MNHEY and CDR2 SMNVEV (reference sequence). This CDR3 spans 14 amino acids. V lost 6 bases and J lost 5; bases outside the gene matches: 8. As DNA, the CDR3 is TGTGCCAGCAGCCGGGACAGGGTATTCCACGAGCAGTACTTC. Encoded protein: CASSRDRVFHEQYF.

This clone was recorded at least ten times. J is TRBJ2-5 and V is TRBV15; tentatively, D is TRBD1 or TRBD2 (5 bases each). Trimming stripped 3 bases from V and 5 bases from J, with 16 bases between. Germline-derived CDR1 and CDR2 are LNHNV and YYDKDF (reference sequence). The CDR3 sequence is 15 residues long. CDR3 bases: TGTGCCACCAGCAGCCCGGGACCCATGCGGGAGACCCAGTACTTC. Protein sequence: CATSSPGPMRETQYF. The full variable domain, rest sourced from reference TRBV15 and TRBJ2-5, is DAMVIQNPRYQVTQFGKPVTLSCSQTLNHNVMYWYQQKSSQAPKLLFHYYDKDFNNEADTPDNFQSRRPNTSFCFLDIRSPGLGDTAMYLCATSSPGPMRETQYFGPGTRLLVL.

This sequence joins TRBV7-2 and TRBJ1-4, with 10 bases identical to TRBD1. The CDR3 sequence is 15 residues long. Germline lookup yields CDR1 SGHTA and CDR2 FQGNSA. The V segment lost 4 bases and the J segment 10 bases; nucleotides outside the gene matches: 9. In DNA form, the CDR3 reads TGTGCCAGCAGCTCAATTGGACAGGGGGTAGCAAAACTGTTTTTT. The encoded protein is CASSSIGQGVAKLFF.

This clone showed up just a few times. This chain joins TRBV6-6 and TRBJ1-3, with a possible D match to TRBD1 (6 bases). Trimming left V 7 bases short and J 0 bases short, with 13 bases between. Germline loops: CDR1 MNHNY, CDR2 SVGAGI (reference sequence). The CDR3 runs to 15 residues. DNA for the CDR3: TGTGCCAGCACCCCCGGACAGTCCTCTGGAAACACCATATATTTT. Translation: CASTPGQSSGNTIYF.

This rearrangement joins TRBV28 to TRBJ2-6; D is possibly TRBD1 (6 bases). CDR3 length: 15 residues. Germline loops: CDR1 MDHEN, CDR2 SYDVKM. V was cut by 2 bases and J by 2 bases, with 7 bases left in between. The DNA of the CDR3 is TGTGCCAGCAGTTTACACAGGGCTGGGGCCAACGTCCTGACTTTC. Amino acid sequence: CASSLHRAGANVLTF.